The clone carrying this T cell receptor (beta chain) was recorded a few times. Its antigen is unidentified. These data are taken from a study of CD8+CD57+ T cells in acquired aplastic anemia. Notes on the study in general: Over 25 shared CD8+ CDR3s appeared highly expressed within patients' immunodominant clones.

The germline gives CDR1 SGHVS, CDR2 FQNEAQ. V shed 3 bases and J shed 1 base, with 9 bases lying between them. The CDR3 has 14 residues. Patients who underwent sequencing had shown CD8+CD57+ cell expansion by flow cytometry. Template material for TCR beta VDJ and CDR3 profiling consisted of genomic DNA. TCRdb analysed the reads with MiXCR anew, one entry per CDR3 protein. Of 95,000 to 150,000 distinct CDR3 sequences listed, 30% to 45% are singletons. The sequenced sample was sorted CD4+, CD8+, or CD8+CD57+ T cells (not recorded which) from PBMCs. The sequence came from a human donor with aplastic anemia. The chain uses TRBV7-8 and TRBJ1-1, with a weak D call TRBD1 (5 bases). For the CDR3, the DNA is TGTGCCAGCAGCTTTGGGGGGAGGAACACTGAAGCTTTCTTT. Translated: CASSFGGRNTEAFF.